This TCR beta chain was identified in a study of identical twins. A word on this clonotype: Its antigen is unidentified.

The authors used template switching to add a universal primer site and gave cDNA unique molecular identifiers. TCRdb processed the 5' RACE reads anew with MiXCR; each CDR3 protein has one entry. Counted here are hundreds of thousands of distinct CDR3 sequences, about 7% occurring once; the ten biggest clones make up 1.6%. Germline CDR1 and CDR2: SGHDN and FVKESK. Trimming at V came to 4 bases and at J to 7 bases, leaving 10 bases not matched to a gene. This CDR3 comprises 15 residues. Study conclusions and caveats: Less excess twin sharing appeared in beta out-of-frame sequences.

The sample also formed part of further work on yellow fever vaccine responses in identical twins.

The receptor was isolated from a woman between 18 and 29 years old in good health. The sequenced sample consisted of PBMCs. The rearrangement links TRBV14 to TRBJ2-1; 7 bases align to TRBD2. The CDR3 protein is CASSPTGLVLNEQFF. CDR3 nucleotide sequence: TGTGCCAGCAGCCCTACTGGACTAGTACTAAATGAGCAGTTCTTC.